This TCR beta chain was captured by sequencing in a study of blood T cells in healthy people across ages. It was with a sample-barcoded 5' primer and a J-beta primer mix that a second PCR of roughly 7 to 12 cycles was run. TCRdb re-analysed the 5' RACE reads in MiXCR, keeping a single row per CDR3 protein. The sample yields about 1.1 million distinct CDR3 sequences, around two fifths seen once. This CDR3 region has 17 residues. The germline gives CDR1 LGHDT, CDR2 YNNKEL (reference sequence). V gave up 0 bases and J gave up 11 bases, with 25 bases separating them. This clonotype was seen a few times. Its antigen is not known. Broader study findings: Possibly confounding the expanded clonotype changes was the fact that donor CMV status was unknown. Observed TCR beta diversity per million T cells went down as age went up. This fall followed a roughly linear course with age.

The source material was blood. The sequence came from a man younger than 35 in good health. The V call is TRBV3-1, the J call TRBJ2-5; weak D call: TRBD2 (6 bases). The CDR3 region has the DNA TGTGCCAGCAGCCAAGATTCGGGGAGGATGAGTTGGAATGAGCAGTACTTC. Amino acids: CASSQDSGRMSWNEQYF.